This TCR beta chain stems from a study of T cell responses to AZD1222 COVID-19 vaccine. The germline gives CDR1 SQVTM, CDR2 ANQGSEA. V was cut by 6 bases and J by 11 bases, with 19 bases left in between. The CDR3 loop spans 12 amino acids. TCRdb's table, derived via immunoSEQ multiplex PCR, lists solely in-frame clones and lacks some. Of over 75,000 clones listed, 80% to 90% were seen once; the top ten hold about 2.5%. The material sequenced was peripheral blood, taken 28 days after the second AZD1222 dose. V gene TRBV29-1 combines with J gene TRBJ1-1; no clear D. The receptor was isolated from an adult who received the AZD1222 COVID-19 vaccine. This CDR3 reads CSVSPERSMAFF. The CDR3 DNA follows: TGCAGCGTCTCCCCGGAACGGAGCATGGCTTTCTTT.